This entry features one T cell receptor beta chain sequence. This clone appeared many times. Its specific antigen is unknown. One base away there is no much larger clone; base qualities are not given. The CDR3 regions of human TCRbeta chains were analyzed by immunosequencing. Per the source publication's procedure: Repertoire TCRs were matched against a reference library of SARS-CoV-2-specific TCRs generated with the MIRA antigen-specificity platform. Breadth was defined as the fraction of unique TCRs that were SARS-CoV-2-associated, and depth was defined as the fraction of total T cells that were SARS-CoV-2-associated. Using the MIRA data, each spike-specific TCR was mapped to the spike region that the TCR reacts to and placed in a CD4 or CD8 class. Log10-transformed breadth and depth values were compared by one-way ANOVA with Sidak's multiple comparisons tests. Held by TCRdb, this immuneACCESS table contains in-frame sequences only and omits some clones. Under half of the omission traces to an unresolved V gene where checked; the cause of the rest is unknown. V and J calls and clone size are those listed in that table; D and trimming were worked out from the DNA. This sample comprises roughly 72,000 clones, 85% of them detected only once. The top ten constitute roughly 20% of the sample.

These data are taken from a study of T cell responses to AZD1222 COVID-19 vaccine (dated by TCRdb to 2020 to 2023). Notes on the research overall: AZD1222 recipients given second doses at about 4 weeks or at about 12 weeks were pooled, since spike-specific TCR depth and breadth were not found to differ between the two schedules. TCR sequencing covered over 230 trial participants: 200 to 220 given two doses of AZD1222 and 26 given two doses of MenACWY control vaccine. Trial participants were enrolled into age subgroups of 18-55, 56-69 and 70-plus years, which contained approximately 150, 30 and 60 TCR-sequenced participants, respectively. General findings and caveats noted by the study authors: In the small 56-69-year group, the increase in depth fell short of significance, most likely because of low power. Nearly half of unique spike-specific TCRs reportedly recognized epitopes outside regions mutated in the B.1.351 and B.1.1.7 variants. Participants were mostly white British and included more females than males, and it was suggested by the authors that clonal diversity may have been underestimated. Conclusions about previously exposed vaccinees are limited, since just six AZD1222 recipients were seropositive for SARS-CoV-2 at baseline. Because no samples from the day 14 peak response were available, repertoires could be characterized only after the peak T cell response. Vaccine-associated CD4 TCRs spanned the whole spike protein, with dominant responses in regions 160-218 and 743-854. After two AZD1222 doses, both the breadth and the depth of spike-specific TCRs were significantly higher than at day 0 and than in MenACWY recipients.

CDR3 length: 15 amino acids, cysteine to phenylalanine. The read is trimmed to its CDR3 DNA, 45 bases read in frame from base 1. At the junction V is shortened by 1 base and J by 3 bases, with 9 bases in between. Based on the germline V gene, the CDR1 and CDR2 sequences are SGHAT and FQNNGV. In light of the paper, this sample's time point label describes: baseline before first vaccination. Samples from vaccinated people were obtained from the UK trials COV001 and COV002, which included a single-blind randomized controlled phase 2/3 trial of AZD1222 (ChAdOx1 nCoV-19) in healthy adults. Trial participant PBMC samples were collected at day 0 and day 28 after the second dose for TCRbeta chain sequencing.

The chain links TRBV11-2 with TRBJ2-2, with no confident D gene call. Sequencing used peripheral blood, obtained on day 0 of AZD1222 vaccination. The receptor comes from an adult in good health. The sequenced DNA: TGTGCCAGCAGCTTAGGGACGAGGCACACCGGGGAGCTGTTTTTT. Its translation is CASSLGTRHTGELFF.